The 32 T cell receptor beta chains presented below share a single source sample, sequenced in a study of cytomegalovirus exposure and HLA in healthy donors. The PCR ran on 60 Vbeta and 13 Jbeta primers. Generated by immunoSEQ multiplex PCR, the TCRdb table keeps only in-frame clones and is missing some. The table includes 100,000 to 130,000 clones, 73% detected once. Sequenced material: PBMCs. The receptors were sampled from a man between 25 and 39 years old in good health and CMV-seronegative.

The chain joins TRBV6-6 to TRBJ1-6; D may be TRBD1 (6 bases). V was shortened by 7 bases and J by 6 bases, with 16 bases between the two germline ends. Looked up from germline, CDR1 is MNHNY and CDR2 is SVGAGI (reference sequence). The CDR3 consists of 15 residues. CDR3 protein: CASTPGDLGNSPLHF. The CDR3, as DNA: TGTGCCAGCACCCCAGGGGACCTTGGTAATTCACCCCTCCACTTT.

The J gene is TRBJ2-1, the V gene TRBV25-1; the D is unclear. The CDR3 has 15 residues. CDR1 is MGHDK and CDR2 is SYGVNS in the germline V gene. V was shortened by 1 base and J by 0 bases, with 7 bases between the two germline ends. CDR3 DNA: TGTGCCAGCAGTGAATCGCGTTACTCCTACAATGAGCAGTTCTTC. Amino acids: CASSESRYSYNEQFF.

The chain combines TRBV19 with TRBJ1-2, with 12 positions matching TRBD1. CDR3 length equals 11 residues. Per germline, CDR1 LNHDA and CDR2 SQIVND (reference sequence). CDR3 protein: CAGQGAYGYTF. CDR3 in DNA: TGTGCGGGACAGGGGGCGTATGGCTACACCTTC.

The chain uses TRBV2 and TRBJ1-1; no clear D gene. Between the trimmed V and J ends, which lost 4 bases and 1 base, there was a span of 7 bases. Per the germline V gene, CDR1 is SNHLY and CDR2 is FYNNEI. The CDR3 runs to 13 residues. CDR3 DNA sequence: TGTGCCAGCAGTGTTGGAGAGAACACTGAAGCTTTCTTT. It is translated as CASSVGENTEAFF.

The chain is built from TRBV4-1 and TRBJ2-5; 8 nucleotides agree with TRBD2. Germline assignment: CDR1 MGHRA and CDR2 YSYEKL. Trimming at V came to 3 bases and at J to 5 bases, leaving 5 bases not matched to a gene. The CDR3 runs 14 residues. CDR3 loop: CASSQSGGVETQYF. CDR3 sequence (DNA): TGCGCCAGCAGCCAGTCGGGGGGGGTGGAGACCCAGTACTTC.

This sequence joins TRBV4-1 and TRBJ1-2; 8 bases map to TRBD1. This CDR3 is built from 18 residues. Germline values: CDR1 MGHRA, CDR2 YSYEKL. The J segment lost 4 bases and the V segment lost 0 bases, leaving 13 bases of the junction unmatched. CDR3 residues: CASSQDYETGEFSYGYTF. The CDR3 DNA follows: TGCGCCAGCAGCCAAGATTATGAGACAGGGGAATTTAGCTATGGCTACACCTTC.

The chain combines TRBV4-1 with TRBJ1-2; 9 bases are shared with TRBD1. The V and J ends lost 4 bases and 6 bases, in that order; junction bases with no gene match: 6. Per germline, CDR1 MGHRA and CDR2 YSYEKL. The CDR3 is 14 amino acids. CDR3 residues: CASSRDRARDGYTF. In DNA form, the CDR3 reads TGCGCCAGCAGCCGGGACAGGGCCAGGGATGGCTACACCTTC.

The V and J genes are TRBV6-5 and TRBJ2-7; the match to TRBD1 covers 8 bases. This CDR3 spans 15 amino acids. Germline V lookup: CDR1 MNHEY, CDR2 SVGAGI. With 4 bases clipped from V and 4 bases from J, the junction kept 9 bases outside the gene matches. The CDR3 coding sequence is TGTGCCAGCAGTTCCCGCCCGACAGGGGATTACGAGCAGTACTTC. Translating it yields CASSSRPTGDYEQYF.

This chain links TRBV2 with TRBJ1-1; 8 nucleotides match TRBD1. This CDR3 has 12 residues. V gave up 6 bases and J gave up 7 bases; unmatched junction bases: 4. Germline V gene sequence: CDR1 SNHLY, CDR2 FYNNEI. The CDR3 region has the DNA TGTGCCAGCAGCCGCGACAGGGGTGAAGCTTTCTTT. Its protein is CASSRDRGEAFF.

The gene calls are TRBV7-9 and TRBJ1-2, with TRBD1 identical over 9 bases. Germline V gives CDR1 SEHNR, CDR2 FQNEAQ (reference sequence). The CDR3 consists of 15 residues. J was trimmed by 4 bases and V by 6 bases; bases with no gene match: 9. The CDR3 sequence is CASSSTGQGSYGYTF. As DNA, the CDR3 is TGTGCCAGCAGTTCTACGGGACAGGGATCCTATGGCTACACCTTC.

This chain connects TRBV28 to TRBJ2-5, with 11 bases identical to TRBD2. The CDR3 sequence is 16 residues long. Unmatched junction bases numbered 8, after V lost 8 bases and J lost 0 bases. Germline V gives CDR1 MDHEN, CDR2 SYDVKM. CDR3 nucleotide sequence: TGTGCCAGCTCCACACTAGCGGGGGAGCACCAAGAGACCCAGTACTTC. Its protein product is CASSTLAGEHQETQYF.

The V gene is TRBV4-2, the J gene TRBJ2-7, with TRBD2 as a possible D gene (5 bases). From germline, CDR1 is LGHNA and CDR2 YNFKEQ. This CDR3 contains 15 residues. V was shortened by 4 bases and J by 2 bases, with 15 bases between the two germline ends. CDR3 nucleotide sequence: TGTGCCAGCAGCCCGTCAGGCGGGCGTACCTACGAGCAGTACTTC. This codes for CASSPSGGRTYEQYF.

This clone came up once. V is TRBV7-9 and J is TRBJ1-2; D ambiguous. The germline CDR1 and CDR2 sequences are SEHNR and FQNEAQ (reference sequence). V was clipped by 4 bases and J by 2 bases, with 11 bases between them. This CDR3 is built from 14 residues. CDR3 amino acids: CASSSELLNYGYTF. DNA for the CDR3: TGTGCCAGCAGCTCCGAGCTTCTCAACTATGGCTACACCTTC. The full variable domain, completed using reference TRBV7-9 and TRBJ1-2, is DTGVSQNPRHKITKRGQNVTFRCDPISEHNRLYWYRQTLGQGPEFLTYFQNEAQLEKSRLLSDRFSAERPKGSFSTLEIQRTEQGDSAMYLCASSSELLNYGYTFGSGTRLTVV.

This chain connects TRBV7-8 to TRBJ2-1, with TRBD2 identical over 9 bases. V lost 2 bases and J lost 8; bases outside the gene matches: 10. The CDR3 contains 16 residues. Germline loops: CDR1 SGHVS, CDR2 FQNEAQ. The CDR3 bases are TGTGCCAGCAGCTTACTTCCGGGACTAGCAGGCGATGAGCAGTTCTTC. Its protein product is CASSLLPGLAGDEQFF.

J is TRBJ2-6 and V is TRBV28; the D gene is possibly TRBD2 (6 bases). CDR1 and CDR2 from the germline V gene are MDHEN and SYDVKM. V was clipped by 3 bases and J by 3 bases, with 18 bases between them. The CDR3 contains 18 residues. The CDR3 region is CASSFLVTGESGANVLTF. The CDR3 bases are TGTGCCAGCAGTTTTTTAGTGACGGGGGAGAGTGGGGCCAACGTCCTGACTTTC.

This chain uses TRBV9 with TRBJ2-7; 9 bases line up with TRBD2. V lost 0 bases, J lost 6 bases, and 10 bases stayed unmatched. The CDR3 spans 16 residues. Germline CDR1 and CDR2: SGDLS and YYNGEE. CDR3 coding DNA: TGTGCCAGCAGCGTAGGCCCGGGCGGGGGGGCCGGCGAGCAGTACTTC. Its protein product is CASSVGPGGGAGEQYF.

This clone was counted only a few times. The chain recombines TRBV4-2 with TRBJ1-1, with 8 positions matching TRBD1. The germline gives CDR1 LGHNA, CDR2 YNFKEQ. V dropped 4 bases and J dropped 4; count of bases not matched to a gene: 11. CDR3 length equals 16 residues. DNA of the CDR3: TGTGCCAGCAGCCTACTCCAGGGGGCTCGCGGCACTGAAGCTTTCTTT. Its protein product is CASSLLQGARGTEAFF.

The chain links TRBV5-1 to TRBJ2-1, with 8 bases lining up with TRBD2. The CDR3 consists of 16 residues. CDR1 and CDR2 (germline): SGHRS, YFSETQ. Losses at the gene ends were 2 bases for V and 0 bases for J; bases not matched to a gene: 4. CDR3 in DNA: TGCGCCAGCAGCTTTGGCGGGGGGAGCTCCTACAATGAGCAGTTCTTC. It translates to CASSFGGGSSYNEQFF.

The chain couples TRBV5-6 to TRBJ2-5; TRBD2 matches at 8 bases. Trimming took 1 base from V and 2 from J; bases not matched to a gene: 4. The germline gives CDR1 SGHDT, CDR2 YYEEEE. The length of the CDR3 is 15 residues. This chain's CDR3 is CASSLNPGGQETQYF. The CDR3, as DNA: TGTGCCAGCAGCTTGAATCCGGGGGGGCAAGAGACCCAGTACTTC.

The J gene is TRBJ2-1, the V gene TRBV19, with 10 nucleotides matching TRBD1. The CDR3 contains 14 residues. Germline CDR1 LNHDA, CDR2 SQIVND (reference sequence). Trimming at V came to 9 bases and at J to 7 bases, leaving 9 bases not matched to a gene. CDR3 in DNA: TGTGCCAGCTCCGGGACAGGGGTCTCTAATGAGCAGTTCTTC. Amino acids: CASSGTGVSNEQFF.

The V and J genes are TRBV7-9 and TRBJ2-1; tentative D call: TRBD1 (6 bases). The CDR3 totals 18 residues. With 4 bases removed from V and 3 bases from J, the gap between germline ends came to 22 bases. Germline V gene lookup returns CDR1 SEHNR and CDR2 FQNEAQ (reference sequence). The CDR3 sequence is CASSSIRPPDSYYNEQFF. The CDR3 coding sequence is TGTGCCAGCAGCTCAATTAGGCCCCCGGACAGCTACTACAATGAGCAGTTCTTC.

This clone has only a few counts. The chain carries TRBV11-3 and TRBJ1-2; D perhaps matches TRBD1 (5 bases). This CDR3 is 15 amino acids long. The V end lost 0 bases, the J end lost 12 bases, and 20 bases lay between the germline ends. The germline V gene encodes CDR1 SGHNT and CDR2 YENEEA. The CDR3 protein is CASSLDGTSPGGDTF. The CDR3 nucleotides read TGTGCCAGCAGCTTAGATGGGACTTCACCTGGGGGTGACACCTTC.

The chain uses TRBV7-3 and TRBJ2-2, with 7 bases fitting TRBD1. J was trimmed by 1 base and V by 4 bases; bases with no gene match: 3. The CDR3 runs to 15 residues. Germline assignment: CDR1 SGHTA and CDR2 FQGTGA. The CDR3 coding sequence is TGTGCCAGCAGCTCCGGGACAGTGAACACCGGGGAGCTGTTTTTT. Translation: CASSSGTVNTGELFF.

The CDR3 DNA is TGTGCCAGCAGCTTGGGGCAGGGCAGCAGCACTGAAGCTTTCTTT. This sequence encodes CASSLGQGSSTEAFF. The rearrangement links TRBV11-3 to TRBJ1-1, with D tentatively TRBD1 (5 bases). Trimming cost V 3 bases and J 4 bases, with 15 bases left between them. The CDR3 sequence is 15 residues long. CDR1 is SGHNT, CDR2 YENEEA, per germline.

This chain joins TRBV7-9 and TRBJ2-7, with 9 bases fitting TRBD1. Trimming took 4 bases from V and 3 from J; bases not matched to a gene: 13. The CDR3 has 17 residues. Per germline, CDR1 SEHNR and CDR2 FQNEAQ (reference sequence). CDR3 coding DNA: TGTGCCAGCAGCTCTGATCCCGGGACAGGGAAATTCTACGAGCAGTACTTC. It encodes CASSSDPGTGKFYEQYF.

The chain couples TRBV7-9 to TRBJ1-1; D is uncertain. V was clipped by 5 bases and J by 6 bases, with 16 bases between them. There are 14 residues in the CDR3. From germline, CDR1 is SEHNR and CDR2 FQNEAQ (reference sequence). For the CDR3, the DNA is TGTGCCAGCAGCCACACCCACACTACCCCTGAAGCTTTCTTT. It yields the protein CASSHTHTTPEAFF. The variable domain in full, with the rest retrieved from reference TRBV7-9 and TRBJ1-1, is DTGVSQNPRHKITKRGQNVTFRCDPISEHNRLYWYRQTLGQGPEFLTYFQNEAQLEKSRLLSDRFSAERPKGSFSTLEIQRTEQGDSAMYLCASSHTHTTPEAFFGQGTRLTVV.

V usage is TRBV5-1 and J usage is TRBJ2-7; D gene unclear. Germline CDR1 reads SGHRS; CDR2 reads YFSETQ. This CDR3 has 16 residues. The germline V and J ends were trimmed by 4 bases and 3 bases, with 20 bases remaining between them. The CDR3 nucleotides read TGCGCCAGCAGCACTTCATCTCTGACTTTAGGCTACGAGCAGTACTTC. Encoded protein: CASSTSSLTLGYEQYF.

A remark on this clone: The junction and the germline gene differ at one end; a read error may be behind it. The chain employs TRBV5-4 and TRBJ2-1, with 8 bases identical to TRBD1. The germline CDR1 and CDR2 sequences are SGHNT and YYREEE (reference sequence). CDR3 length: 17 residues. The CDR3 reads CAGSPISRGLGASEQFF. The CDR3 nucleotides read TGTGCCGGCAGCCCAATTTCCAGGGGGCTAGGGGCTAGTGAGCAGTTCTTC.

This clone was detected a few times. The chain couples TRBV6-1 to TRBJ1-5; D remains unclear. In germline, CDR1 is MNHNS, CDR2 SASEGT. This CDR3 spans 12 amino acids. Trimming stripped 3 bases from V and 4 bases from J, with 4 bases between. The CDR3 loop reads CASSDSNQPQHF. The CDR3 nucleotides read TGTGCCAGCAGTGACAGTAATCAGCCCCAGCATTTT.

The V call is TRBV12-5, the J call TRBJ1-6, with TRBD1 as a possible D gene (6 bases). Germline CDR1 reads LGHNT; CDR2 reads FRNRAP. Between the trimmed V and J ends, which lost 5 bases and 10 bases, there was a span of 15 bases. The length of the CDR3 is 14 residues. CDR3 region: CASGLYREGSPLHF. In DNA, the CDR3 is TGTGCTAGTGGTCTTTACAGGGAAGGGTCACCCCTCCACTTT. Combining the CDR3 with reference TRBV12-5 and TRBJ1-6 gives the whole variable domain DARVTQTPRHKVTEMGQEVTMRCQPILGHNTVFWYRQTMMQGLELLAYFRNRAPLDDSGMPKDRFSAEMPDATLATLKIQPSEPRDSAVYFCASGLYREGSPLHFGNGTRLTVT.

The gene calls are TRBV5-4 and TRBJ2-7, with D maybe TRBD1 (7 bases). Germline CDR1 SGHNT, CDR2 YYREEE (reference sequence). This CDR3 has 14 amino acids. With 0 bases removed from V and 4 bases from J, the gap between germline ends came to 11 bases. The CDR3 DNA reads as TGTGCCAGCAGCTTGGCAGGGGGGAGGTACGAGCAGTACTTC. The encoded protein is CASSLAGGRYEQYF. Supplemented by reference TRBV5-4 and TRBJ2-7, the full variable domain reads ETGVTQSPTHLIKTRGQQVTLRCSSQSGHNTVSWYQQALGQGPQFIFQYYREEENGRGNFPPRFSGLQFPNYSSELNVNALELDDSALYLCASSLAGGRYEQYFGPGTRLTVT.

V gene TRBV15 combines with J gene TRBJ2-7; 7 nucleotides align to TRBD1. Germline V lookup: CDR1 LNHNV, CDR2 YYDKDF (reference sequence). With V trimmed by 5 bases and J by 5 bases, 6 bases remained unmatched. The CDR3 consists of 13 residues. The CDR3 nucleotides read TGTGCCACCAGCCTCGACAGGGCCAACGAGCAGTACTTC. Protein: CATSLDRANEQYF.